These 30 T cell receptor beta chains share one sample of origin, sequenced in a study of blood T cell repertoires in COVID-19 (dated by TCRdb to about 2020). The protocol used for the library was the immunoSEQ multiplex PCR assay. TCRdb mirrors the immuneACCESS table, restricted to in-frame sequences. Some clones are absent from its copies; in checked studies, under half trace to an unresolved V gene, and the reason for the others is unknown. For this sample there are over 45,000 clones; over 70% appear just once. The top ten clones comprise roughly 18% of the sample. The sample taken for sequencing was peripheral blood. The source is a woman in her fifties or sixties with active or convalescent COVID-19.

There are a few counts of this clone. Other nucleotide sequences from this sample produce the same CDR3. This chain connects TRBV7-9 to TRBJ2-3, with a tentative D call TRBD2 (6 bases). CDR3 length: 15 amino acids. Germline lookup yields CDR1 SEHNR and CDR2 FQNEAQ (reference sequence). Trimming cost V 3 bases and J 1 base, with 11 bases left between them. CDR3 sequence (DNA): TGTGCCAGCAGCTTCTCCGGGAGCGGCACAGATACGCAGTATTTT. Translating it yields CASSFSGSGTDTQYF.

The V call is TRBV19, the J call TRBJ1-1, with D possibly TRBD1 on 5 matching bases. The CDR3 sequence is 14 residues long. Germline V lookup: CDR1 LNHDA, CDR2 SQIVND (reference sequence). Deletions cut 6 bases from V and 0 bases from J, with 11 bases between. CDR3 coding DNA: TGTGCCAGTAGGCCAAGACAGCTGAACACTGAAGCTTTCTTT. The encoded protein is CASRPRQLNTEAFF. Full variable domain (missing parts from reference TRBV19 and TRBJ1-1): DGGITQSPKYLFRKEGQNVTLSCEQNLNHDAMYWYRQDPGQGLRLIYYSQIVNDFQKGDIAEGYSVSREKKESFPLTVTSAQKNPTAFYLCASRPRQLNTEAFFGQGTRLTVV.

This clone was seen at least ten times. The CDR3 sequence: CSVTRSTGELFF. The CDR3 nucleotides are TGCAGCGTTACCCGGTCCACCGGGGAGCTGTTTTTT. The rearrangement links TRBV29-1 to TRBJ2-2; D remains ambiguous. Trimming stripped 5 bases from V and 4 bases from J, with 8 bases between. This CDR3 has 12 amino acids. Germline V lookup: CDR1 SQVTM, CDR2 ANQGSEA.

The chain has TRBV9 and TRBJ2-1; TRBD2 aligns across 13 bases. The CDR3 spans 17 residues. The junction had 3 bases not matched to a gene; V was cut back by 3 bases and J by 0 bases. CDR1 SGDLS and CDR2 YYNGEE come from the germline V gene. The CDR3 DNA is TGTGCCAGCAGCGAAAGGACTAGCGGGAGCTCCTACAATGAGCAGTTCTTC. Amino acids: CASSERTSGSSYNEQFF. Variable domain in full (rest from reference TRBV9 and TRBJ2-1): DSGVTQTPKHLITATGQRVTLRCSPRSGDLSVYWYQQSLDQGLQFLIQYYNGEERAKGNILERFSAQQFPDLHSELNLSSLELGDSALYFCASSERTSGSSYNEQFFGPGTRLTVL.

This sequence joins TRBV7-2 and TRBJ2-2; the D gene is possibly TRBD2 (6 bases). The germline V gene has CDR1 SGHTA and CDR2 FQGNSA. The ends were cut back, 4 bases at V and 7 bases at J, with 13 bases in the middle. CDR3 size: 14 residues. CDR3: CASSSQTRLGELFF. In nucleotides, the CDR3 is TGTGCCAGCAGCTCCCAGACTAGACTCGGGGAGCTGTTTTTT.

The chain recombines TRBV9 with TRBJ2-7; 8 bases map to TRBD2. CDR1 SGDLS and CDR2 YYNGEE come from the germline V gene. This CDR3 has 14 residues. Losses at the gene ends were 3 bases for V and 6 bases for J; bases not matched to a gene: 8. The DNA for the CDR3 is TGTGCCAGCAGCGGAGCGGGAGAAGGTCGCGAGCAGTACTTC. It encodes CASSGAGEGREQYF.

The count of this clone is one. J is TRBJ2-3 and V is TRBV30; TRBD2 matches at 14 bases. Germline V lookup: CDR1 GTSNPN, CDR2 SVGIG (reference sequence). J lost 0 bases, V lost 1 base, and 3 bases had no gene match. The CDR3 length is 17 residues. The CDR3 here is CAWSGLAGGSSTDTQYF. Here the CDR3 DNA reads TGTGCCTGGAGTGGACTAGCGGGAGGGTCTAGCACAGATACGCAGTATTTT.

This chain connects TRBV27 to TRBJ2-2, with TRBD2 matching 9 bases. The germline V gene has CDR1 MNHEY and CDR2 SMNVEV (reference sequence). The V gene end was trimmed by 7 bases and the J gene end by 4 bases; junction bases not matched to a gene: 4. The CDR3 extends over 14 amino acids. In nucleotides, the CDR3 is TGTGCCAGCATTGCGGGGGGGAGCACCGGGGAGCTGTTTTTT. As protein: CASIAGGSTGELFF.

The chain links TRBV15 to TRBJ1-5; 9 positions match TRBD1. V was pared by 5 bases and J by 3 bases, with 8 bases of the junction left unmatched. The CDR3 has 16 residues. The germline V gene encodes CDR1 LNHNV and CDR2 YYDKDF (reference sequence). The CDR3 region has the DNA TGTGCCACCAGCGGGTACAGGGGGCAGGCCAATCAGCCCCAGCATTTT. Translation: CATSGYRGQANQPQHF.

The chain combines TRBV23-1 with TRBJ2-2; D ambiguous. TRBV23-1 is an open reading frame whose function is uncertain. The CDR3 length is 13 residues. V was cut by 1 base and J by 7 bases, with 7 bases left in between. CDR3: CASSQLWLGELFF. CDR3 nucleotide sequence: TGCGCCAGCAGTCAATTATGGCTCGGGGAGCTGTTTTTT.

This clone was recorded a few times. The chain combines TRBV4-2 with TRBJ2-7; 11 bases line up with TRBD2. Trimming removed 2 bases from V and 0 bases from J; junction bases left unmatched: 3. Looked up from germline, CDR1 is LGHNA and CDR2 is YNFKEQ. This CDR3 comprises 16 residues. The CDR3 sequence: CASSQYGTSGSYEQYF. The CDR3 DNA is TGTGCCAGCAGCCAATATGGGACTAGCGGCTCCTACGAGCAGTACTTC.

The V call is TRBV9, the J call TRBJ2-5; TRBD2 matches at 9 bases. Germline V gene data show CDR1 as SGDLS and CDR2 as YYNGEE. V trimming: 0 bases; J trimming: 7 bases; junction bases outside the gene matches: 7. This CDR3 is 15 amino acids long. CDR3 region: CASSVAETSGGTQYF. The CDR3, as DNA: TGTGCCAGCAGCGTAGCCGAGACTAGCGGAGGGACCCAGTACTTC. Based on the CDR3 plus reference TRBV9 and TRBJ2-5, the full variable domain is DSGVTQTPKHLITATGQRVTLRCSPRSGDLSVYWYQQSLDQGLQFLIQYYNGEERAKGNILERFSAQQFPDLHSELNLSSLELGDSALYFCASSVAETSGGTQYFGPGTRLLVL.

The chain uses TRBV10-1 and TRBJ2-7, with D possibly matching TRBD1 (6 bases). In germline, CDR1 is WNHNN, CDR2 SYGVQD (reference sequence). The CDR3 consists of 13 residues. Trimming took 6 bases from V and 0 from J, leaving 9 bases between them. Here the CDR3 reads CASSRDTSYEQYF. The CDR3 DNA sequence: TGCGCCAGCAGCCGGGACACCTCCTACGAGCAGTACTTC.

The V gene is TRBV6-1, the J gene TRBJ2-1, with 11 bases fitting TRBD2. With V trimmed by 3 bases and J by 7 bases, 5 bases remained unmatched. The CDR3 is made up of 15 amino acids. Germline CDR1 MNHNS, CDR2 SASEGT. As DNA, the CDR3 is TGTGCCAGCAGTGAGGGACTAGCGGTTACGAATGAGCAGTTCTTC. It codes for CASSEGLAVTNEQFF.

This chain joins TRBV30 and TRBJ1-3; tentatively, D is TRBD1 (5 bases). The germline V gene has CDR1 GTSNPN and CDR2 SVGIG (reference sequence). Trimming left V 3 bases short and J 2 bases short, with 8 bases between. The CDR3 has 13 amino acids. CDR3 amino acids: CAWSWGAGNTIYF. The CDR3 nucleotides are TGTGCCTGGAGCTGGGGGGCTGGAAACACCATATATTTT. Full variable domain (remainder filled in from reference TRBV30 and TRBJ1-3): SQTIHQWPATLVQPVGSPLSLECTVEGTSNPNLYWYRQAAGRGLQLLFYSVGIGQISSEVPQNLSASRPQDRQFILSSKKLLLSDSGFYLCAWSWGAGNTIYFGEGSWLTVV.

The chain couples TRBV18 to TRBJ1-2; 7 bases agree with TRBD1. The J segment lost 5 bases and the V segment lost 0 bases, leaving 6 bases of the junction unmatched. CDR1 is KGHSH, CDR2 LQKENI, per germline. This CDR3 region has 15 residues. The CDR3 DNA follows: TGTGCCAGCTCACCACCGTACAGGGGCACATATGGCTACACCTTC. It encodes CASSPPYRGTYGYTF.

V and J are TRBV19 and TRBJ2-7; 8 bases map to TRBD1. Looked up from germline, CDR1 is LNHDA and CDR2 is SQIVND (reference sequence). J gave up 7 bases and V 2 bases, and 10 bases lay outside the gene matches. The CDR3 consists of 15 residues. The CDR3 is CASSISRRGLREQYF. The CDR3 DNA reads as TGTGCCAGTAGTATATCACGCAGGGGGCTGAGGGAGCAGTACTTC.

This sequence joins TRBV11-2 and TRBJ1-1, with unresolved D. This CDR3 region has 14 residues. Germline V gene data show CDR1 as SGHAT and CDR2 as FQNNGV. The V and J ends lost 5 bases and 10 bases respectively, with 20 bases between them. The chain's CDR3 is CASSRTVIGGRAFF. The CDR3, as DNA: TGTGCCAGCAGCAGGACCGTCATCGGCGGGAGAGCTTTCTTT.

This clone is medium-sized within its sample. CDR3 residues: CASSVGASGNEQFF. The CDR3 coding sequence is TGTGCCAGCAGCGTAGGGGCTAGCGGGAACGAGCAGTTCTTC. V gene TRBV9 combines with J gene TRBJ2-1, with 9 bases that match TRBD2. V lost 0 bases, J lost 10 bases, and 5 bases stayed unmatched. The CDR3 covers 14 residues. Germline V gene sequence: CDR1 SGDLS, CDR2 YYNGEE.

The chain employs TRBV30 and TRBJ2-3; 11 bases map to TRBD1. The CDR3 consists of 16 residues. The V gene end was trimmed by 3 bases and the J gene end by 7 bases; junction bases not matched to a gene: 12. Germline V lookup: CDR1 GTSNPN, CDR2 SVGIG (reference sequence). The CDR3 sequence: CAWSGMMDRGLNTQYF. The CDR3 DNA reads TGTGCCTGGAGCGGGATGATGGACAGGGGGCTGAATACGCAGTATTTT.

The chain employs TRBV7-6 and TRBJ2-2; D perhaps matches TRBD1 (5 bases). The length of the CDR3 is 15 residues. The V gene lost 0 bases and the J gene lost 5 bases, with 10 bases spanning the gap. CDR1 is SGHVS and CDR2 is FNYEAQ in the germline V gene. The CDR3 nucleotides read TGTGCCAGCAGCTTAGCGTGGGCAGGGACCGGGGAGCTGTTTTTT. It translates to CASSLAWAGTGELFF. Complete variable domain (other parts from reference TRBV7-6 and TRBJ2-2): GAGVSQSPRYKVTKRGQDVALRCDPISGHVSLYWYRQALGQGPEFLTYFNYEAQQDKSGLPNDRFSAERPEGSISTLTIQRTEQRDSAMYRCASSLAWAGTGELFFGEGSRLTVL.

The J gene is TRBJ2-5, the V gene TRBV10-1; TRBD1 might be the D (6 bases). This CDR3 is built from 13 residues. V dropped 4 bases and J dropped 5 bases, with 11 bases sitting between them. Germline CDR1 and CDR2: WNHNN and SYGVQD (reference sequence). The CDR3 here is CASSAQGWETQYF. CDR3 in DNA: TGCGCCAGCAGTGCACAGGGATGGGAGACCCAGTACTTC.

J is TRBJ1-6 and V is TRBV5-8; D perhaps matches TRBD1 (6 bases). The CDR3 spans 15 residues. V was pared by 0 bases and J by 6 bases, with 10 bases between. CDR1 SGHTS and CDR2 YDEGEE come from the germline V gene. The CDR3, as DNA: TGTGCCAGCAGCTTGGCGGCAGGGGTTAATTCACCCCTCCACTTT. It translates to CASSLAAGVNSPLHF.

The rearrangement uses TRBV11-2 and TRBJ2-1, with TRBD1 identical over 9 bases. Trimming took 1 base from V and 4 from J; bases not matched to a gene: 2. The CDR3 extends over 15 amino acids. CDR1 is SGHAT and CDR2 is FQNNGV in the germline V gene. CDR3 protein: CASSLAGQGYNEQFF. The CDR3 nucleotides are TGTGCCAGCAGCTTAGCGGGACAGGGATACAATGAGCAGTTCTTC.

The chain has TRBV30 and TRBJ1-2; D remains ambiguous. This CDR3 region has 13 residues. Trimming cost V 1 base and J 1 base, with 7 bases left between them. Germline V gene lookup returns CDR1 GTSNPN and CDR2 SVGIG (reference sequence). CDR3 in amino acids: CAWSGGSNYGYTF. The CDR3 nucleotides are TGTGCCTGGAGTGGAGGGAGTAACTATGGCTACACCTTC.

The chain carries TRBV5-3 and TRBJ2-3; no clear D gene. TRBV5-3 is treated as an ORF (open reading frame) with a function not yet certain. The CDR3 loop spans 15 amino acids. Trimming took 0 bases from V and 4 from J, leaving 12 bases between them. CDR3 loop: CARSLAGVCADTQYF. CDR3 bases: TGTGCCAGAAGCTTGGCAGGTGTTTGCGCAGATACGCAGTATTTT.

The CDR3 protein is CASSLAVGRANTEAFF. Here the CDR3 DNA reads TGTGCCAGCAGCTTAGCTGTTGGCAGGGCGAACACTGAAGCTTTCTTT. This sequence joins TRBV7-9 and TRBJ1-1, with a possible D match to TRBD1 (5 bases). V was trimmed by 0 bases and J by 1 base, leaving 12 bases between them. The CDR3 covers 16 residues. Germline CDR1 reads SEHNR; CDR2 reads FQNEAQ (reference sequence).

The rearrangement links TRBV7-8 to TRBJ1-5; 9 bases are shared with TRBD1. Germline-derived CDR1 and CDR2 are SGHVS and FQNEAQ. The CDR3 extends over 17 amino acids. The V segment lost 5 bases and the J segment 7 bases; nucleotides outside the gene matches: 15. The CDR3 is CASSPRDREGGRQPQHF. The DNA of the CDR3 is TGTGCCAGCAGCCCCAGGGACAGGGAAGGAGGCAGACAGCCCCAGCATTTT.

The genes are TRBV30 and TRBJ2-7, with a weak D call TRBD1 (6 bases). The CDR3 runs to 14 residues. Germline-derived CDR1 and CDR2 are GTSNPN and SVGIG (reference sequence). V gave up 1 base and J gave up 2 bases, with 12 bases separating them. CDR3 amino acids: CAWSGGQGAYEQYF. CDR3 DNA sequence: TGTGCCTGGAGTGGGGGGCAGGGTGCCTACGAGCAGTACTTC.

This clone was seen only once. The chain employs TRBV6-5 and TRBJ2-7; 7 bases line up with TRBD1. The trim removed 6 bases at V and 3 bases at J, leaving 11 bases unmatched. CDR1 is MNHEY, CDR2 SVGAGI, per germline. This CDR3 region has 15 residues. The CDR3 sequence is CASSLRQTGNYEQYF. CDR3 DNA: TGTGCCAGCAGCTTAAGACAGACAGGGAACTACGAGCAGTACTTC.